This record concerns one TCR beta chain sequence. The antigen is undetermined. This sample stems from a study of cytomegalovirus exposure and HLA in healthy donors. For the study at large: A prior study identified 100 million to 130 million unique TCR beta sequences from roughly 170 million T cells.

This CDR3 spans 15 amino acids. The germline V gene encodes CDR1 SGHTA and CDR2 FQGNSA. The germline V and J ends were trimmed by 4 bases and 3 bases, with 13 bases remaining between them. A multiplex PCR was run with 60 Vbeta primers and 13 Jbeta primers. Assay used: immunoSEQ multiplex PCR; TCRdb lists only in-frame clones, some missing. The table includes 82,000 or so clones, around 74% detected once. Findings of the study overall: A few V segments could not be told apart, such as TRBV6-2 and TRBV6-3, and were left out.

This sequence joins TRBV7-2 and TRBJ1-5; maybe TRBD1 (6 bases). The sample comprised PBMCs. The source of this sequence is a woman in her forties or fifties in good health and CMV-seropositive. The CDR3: CASSYQGGNNQPQHF. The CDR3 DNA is TGTGCCAGCAGCTATCAAGGGGGAAACAATCAGCCCCAGCATTTT.